This T cell receptor (beta chain) was sequenced during a study of T cells in Graves' hyperthyroidism and ophthalmopathy. General study results and limits: Among clonotypes expanded in thyroid above 0.001, most were also found in blood.

V shed 8 bases and J shed 7 bases, with 17 bases lying between them. The length of the CDR3 is 13 residues. Germline CDR1 and CDR2: MNHNS and SASEGT. RNA transcripts provided the source from which TCR beta CDR3 regions were amplified. The study used the HTBI primer set for a first-round RT-PCR of the TCR CDR3. TCRdb processed the multiplex PCR reads anew with MiXCR; each CDR3 protein has one entry. The data contain a few hundred thousand distinct CDR3 sequences, under 20% of them singletons. This clonotype was counted a few times. The antigen is not known. Clinical symptoms, serum thyroxine, TRAb, thyroid ultrasound and orbital computed tomography established diagnosis. From roughly 9.2 ml of fresh peripheral blood, PBMCs were isolated.

V is TRBV6-1 and J is TRBJ1-2, with D maybe TRBD1 (5 bases). This TCR was sampled from a man aged 18 to 35 with Graves' ophthalmopathy. Sample: blood. This CDR3 is CASAGVGEFGYTF. The DNA of the CDR3 is TGTGCCAGCGCTGGAGTGGGGGAATTTGGCTACACCTTC.